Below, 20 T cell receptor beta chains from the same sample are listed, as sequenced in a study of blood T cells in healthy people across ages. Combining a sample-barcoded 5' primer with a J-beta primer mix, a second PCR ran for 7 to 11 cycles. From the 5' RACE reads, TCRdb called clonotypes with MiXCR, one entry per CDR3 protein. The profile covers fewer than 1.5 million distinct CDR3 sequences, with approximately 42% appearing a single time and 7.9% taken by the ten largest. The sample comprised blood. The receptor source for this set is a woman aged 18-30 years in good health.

The CDR3 spells CASSLNIEGAGEAFF. The CDR3 nucleotides read TGTGCCAGCAGCTTGAACATCGAAGGGGCAGGTGAAGCTTTCTTT. The genes are TRBV4-2 and TRBJ1-1, with D tentatively TRBD1 (5 bases). V gave up 5 bases and J gave up 7 bases, with 20 bases separating them. Germline loops: CDR1 LGHNA, CDR2 YNFKEQ. CDR3 size: 15 residues.

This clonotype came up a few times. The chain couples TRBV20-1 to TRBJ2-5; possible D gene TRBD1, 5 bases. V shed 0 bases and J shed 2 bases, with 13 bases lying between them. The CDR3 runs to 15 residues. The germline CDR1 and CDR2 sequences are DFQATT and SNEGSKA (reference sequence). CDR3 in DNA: TGCAGTGCTAGAGAAAGGGGCATACAGCAAGAGACCCAGTACTTC. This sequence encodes CSARERGIQQETQYF.

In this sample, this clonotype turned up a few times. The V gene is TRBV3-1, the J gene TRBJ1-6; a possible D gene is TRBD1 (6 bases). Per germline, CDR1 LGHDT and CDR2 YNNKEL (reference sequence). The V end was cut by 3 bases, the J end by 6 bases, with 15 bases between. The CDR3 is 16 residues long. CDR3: CASSHLVTGTNSPLHF. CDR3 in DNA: TGTGCCAGCAGCCATCTGGTTACAGGGACTAATTCACCCCTCCACTTT. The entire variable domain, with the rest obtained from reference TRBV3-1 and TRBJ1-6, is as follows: DTAVSQTPKYLVTQMGNDKSIKCEQNLGHDTMYWYKQDSKKFLKIMFSYNNKELIINETVPNRFSPKSPDKAHLNLHINSLELGDSAVYFCASSHLVTGTNSPLHFGNGTRLTVT.

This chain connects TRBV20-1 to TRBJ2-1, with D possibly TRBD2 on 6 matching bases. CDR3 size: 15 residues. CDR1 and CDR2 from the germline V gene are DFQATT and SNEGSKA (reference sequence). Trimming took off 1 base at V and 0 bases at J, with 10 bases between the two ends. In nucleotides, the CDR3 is TGCAGTGCTAGAGGAGTGGGGGGCTCCTACAATGAGCAGTTCTTC. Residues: CSARGVGGSYNEQFF.

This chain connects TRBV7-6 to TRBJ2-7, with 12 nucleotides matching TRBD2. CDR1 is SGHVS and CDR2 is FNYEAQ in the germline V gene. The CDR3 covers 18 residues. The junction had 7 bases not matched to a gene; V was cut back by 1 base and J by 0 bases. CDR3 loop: CASSLVAVTSGSSYEQYF. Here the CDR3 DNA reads TGTGCCAGCAGCTTAGTAGCCGTGACTAGCGGGAGCTCCTACGAGCAGTACTTC.

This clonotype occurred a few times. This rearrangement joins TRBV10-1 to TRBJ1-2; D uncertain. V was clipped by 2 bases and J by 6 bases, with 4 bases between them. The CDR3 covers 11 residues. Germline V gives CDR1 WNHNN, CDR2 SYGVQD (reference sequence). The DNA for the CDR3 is TGCGCCAGCAGTGAGGGCAATGGCTACACCTTC. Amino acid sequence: CASSEGNGYTF.

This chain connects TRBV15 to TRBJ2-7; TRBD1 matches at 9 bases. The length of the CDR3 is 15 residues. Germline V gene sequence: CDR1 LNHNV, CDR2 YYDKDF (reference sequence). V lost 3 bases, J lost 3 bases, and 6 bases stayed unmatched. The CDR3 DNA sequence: TGTGCCACCAGCAGTTCCCCGGGACAGGGCTACGAGCAGTACTTC. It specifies CATSSSPGQGYEQYF.

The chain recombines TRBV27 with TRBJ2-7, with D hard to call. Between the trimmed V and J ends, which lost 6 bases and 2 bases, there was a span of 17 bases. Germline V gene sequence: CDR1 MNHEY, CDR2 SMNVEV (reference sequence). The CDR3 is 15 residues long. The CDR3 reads CASRLTTSPAYEQYF. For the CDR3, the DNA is TGTGCCAGCAGGCTAACGACATCTCCAGCCTACGAGCAGTACTTC.

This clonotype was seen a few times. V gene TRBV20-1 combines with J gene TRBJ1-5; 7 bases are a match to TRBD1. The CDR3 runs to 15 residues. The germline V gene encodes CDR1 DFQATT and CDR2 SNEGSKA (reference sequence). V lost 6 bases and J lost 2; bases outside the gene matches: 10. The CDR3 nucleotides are TGCAGTGCCCTCCAGGGACAGCCAGGCAATCAGCCCCAGCATTTT. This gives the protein CSALQGQPGNQPQHF.

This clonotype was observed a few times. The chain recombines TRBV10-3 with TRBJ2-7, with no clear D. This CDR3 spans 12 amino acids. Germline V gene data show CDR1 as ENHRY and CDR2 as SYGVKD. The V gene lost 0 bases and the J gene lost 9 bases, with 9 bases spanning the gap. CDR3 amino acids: CAISESESRQYF. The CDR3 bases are TGTGCCATCAGTGAGTCTGAGTCGAGGCAGTACTTC.

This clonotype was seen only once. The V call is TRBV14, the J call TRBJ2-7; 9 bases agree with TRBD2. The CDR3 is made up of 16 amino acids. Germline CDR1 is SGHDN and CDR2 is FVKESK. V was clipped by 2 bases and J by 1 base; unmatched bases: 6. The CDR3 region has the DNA TGTGCCAGCAGCCAACCGCGGGGGGGTAGGTCCTACGAGCAGTACTTC. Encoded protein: CASSQPRGGRSYEQYF.

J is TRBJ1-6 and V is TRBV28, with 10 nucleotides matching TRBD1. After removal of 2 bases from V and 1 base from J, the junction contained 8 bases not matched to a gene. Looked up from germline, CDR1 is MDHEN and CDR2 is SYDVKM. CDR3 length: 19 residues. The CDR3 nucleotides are TGTGCCAGCAGTTTAACCTCCGGACAGGGGGAGTCCTATAATTCACCCCTCCACTTT. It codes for CASSLTSGQGESYNSPLHF. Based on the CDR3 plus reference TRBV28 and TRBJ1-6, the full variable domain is DVKVTQSSRYLVKRTGEKVFLECVQDMDHENMFWYRQDPGLGLRLIYFSYDVKMKEKGDIPEGYSVSREKKERFSLILESASTNQTSMYLCASSLTSGQGESYNSPLHFGNGTRLTVT.

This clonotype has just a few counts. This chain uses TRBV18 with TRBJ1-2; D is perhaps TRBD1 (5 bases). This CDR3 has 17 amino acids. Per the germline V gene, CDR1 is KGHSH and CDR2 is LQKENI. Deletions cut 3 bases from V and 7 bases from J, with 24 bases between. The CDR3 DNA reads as TGTGCCAGCTCACCCAACCACGACCCAGGGAGTGGAGCTGGCTACACCTTC. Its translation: CASSPNHDPGSGAGYTF.

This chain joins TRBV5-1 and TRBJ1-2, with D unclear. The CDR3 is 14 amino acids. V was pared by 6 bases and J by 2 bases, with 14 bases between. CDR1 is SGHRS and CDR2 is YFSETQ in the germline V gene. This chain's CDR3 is CASNAGVENYGYTF. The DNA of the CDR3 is TGCGCCAGCAACGCCGGGGTGGAGAACTATGGCTACACCTTC.

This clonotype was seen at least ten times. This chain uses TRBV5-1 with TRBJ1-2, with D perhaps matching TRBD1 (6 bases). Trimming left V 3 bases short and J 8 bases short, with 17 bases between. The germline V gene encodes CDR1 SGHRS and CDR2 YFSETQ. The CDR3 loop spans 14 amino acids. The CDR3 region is CASSSAQGSGGYTF. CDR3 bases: TGCGCCAGCAGCTCGGCACAGGGTTCGGGCGGCTACACCTTC.

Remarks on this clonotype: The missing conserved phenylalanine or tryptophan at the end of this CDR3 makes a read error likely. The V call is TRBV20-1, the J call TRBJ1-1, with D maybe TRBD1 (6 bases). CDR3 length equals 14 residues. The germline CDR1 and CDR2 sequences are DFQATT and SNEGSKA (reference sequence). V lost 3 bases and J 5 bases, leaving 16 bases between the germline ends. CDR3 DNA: TGCAGTGCTAGTCGTAGGGGGGGAAATACTGAAGCTTTCTCT. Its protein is CSASRRGGNTEAFS.

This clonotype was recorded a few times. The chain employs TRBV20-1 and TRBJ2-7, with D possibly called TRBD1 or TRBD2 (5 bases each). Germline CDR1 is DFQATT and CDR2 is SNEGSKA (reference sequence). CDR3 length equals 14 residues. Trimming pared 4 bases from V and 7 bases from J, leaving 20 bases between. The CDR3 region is CSAIVTEVSGEQYF. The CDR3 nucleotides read TGCAGTGCTATCGTGACAGAAGTCTCGGGGGAGCAGTACTTC.

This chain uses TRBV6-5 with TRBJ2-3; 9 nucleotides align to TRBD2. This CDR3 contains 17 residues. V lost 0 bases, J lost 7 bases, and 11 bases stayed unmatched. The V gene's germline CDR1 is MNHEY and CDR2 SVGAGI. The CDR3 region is CASSYSGVAGVPNTQYF. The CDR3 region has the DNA TGTGCCAGCAGTTACTCCGGGGTAGCGGGAGTTCCAAATACGCAGTATTTT.

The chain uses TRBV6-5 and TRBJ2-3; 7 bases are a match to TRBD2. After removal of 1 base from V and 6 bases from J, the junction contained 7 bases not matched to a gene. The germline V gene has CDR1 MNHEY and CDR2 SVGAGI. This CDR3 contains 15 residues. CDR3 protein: CASSYFAGAGDTQYF. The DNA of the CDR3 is TGTGCCAGCAGTTACTTTGCGGGAGCGGGCGATACGCAGTATTTT.

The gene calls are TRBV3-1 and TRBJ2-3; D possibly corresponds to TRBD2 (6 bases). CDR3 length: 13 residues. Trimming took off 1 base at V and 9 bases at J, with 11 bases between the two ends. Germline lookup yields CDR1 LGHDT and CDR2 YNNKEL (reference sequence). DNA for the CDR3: TGTGCCAGCAGCCAAGTAGGCGGGGTAACGCAGTATTTT. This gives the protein CASSQVGGVTQYF.